One T cell receptor (beta chain) is described in this entry. These data belong to a study of CD8+CD57+ T cells in acquired aplastic anemia. Genomic DNA, the template, was used for profiling of the TCR beta VDJ and CDR3. MiXCR, run by TCRdb on the reads, gives a single entry per CDR3 protein. Of about 40,000 distinct CDR3 sequences listed, roughly three fifths were seen once; the top ten hold 59%. Germline V CDR1 and CDR2: MRHNA, SNTAGT. V dropped 4 bases and J dropped 4; count of bases not matched to a gene: 2. The CDR3 is 14 residues long. Flow cytometry had shown expanded CD8+CD57+ cells in the patients chosen for sequencing.

The receptor was derived from a human donor with aplastic anemia. Sequencing input: sorted CD4+, CD8+, or CD8+CD57+ T cells (not recorded which) from PBMCs. V usage is TRBV6-4 and J usage is TRBJ2-3, with 10 bases that match TRBD2. CDR3 sequence: CASSVAGGSDTQYF. The DNA of the CDR3 is TGTGCCAGCAGTGTAGCGGGGGGATCAGATACGCAGTATTTT.